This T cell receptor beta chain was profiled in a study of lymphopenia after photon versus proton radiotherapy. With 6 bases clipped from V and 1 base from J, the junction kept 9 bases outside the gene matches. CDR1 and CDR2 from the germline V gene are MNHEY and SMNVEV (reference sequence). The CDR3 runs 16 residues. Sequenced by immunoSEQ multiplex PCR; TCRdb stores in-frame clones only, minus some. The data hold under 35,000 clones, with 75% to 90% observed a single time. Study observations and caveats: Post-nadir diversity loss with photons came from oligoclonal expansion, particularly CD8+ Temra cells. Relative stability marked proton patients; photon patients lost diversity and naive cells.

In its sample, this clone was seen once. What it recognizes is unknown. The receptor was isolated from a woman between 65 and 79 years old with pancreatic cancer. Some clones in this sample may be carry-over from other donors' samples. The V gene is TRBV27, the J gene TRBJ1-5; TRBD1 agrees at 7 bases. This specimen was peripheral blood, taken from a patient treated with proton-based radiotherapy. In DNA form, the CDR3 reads TGTGCCAGCAGCCCCATCCCGGGACAGAGCAATCAGCCCCAGCATTTT. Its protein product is CASSPIPGQSNQPQHF.